Described below is a single T cell receptor beta chain sequence and its context. Relative to the germline gene, one junction end is altered; a read error may explain this. The record originates from a study of CD4 and CD8 cells across lung adenocarcinoma regions. This CDR3 region has 14 residues. Samples came from patients with localized non-small cell lung adenocarcinoma. TCRdb itself ran the PCR reads through MiXCR, one entry per CDR3 protein. This table has just over 20,000 distinct CDR3 sequences, roughly half appearing once. The sample comprised CD8+ T cells from the center of a lung tumor. This chain links TRBV12-3 or TRBV12-4 with TRBJ2-1; D may be TRBD2 (6 bases). The sequence derives from a female donor with lung adenocarcinoma. The CD4 and CD8 labels of this study may be unreliable. CDR3 sequence reads: CASRLCAGSNEQFF. As DNA, the CDR3 is TGTGCCAGCAGGTTGTGTGCGGGGTCCAATGAGCAGTTCTTT.